Below, 25 T cell receptor beta chains from the same sample are listed, as sequenced in a study of a mutant IDH1 vaccine in newly diagnosed glioma. The protocol was immunoSEQ multiplex PCR, while the TCRdb copy is restricted to in-frame clones and leaves out a portion. The table lists approximately 110,000 clones, 90% of them singletons, with roughly 0.57% in the top ten. The antigens these receptors bind are not known. Time point given: week 11, during vaccination. Vaccination comprised doses that each held 300 ug of mutant IDH1 20-mer peptide, plus topical imiquimod. The material was PBMCs, obtained from a glioma patient whose treatment included an IDH1 peptide vaccine. These TCRs come from a woman aged 45-65 years with glioma.

V gene TRBV15 combines with J gene TRBJ2-2; TRBD1 is a possible D gene (5 bases). The CDR3 sequence is 15 residues long. Trimming stripped 5 bases from V and 2 bases from J, with 12 bases between. Per the germline V gene, CDR1 is LNHNV and CDR2 is YYDKDF (reference sequence). CDR3 in amino acids: CATSRRTTNTGELFF. The CDR3 bases are TGTGCCACCAGCCGTAGGACAACCAACACCGGGGAGCTGTTTTTT.

The CDR3 region has the DNA TGTGCCAGCAGCTTGGACAGGGTCTATGGCTACACCTTC. Translating it yields CASSLDRVYGYTF. The chain joins TRBV5-6 to TRBJ1-2; weak D call: TRBD1 (6 bases). V dropped 0 bases and J dropped 4 bases, with 7 bases sitting between them. Germline V gene data show CDR1 as SGHDT and CDR2 as YYEEEE. The length of the CDR3 is 13 residues.

The chain employs TRBV7-9 and TRBJ2-5; D unresolved. The CDR3 runs to 14 residues. Between the trimmed V and J ends, which lost 3 bases and 3 bases, there was a span of 11 bases. The V gene's germline CDR1 is SEHNR and CDR2 FQNEAQ (reference sequence). CDR3 protein: CASSLVGREETQYF. CDR3 coding DNA: TGTGCCAGCAGCTTGGTGGGCCGAGAAGAGACCCAGTACTTC.

The chain couples TRBV19 to TRBJ1-2, with 11 bases aligning to TRBD1. This CDR3 is built from 15 residues. The V gene end was trimmed by 5 bases and the J gene end by 4 bases; junction bases not matched to a gene: 6. Looked up from germline, CDR1 is LNHDA and CDR2 is SQIVND (reference sequence). The chain's CDR3 is CASSPGTGGPYGYTF. Written as DNA, the CDR3 is TGTGCCAGTAGTCCCGGGACAGGGGGTCCCTATGGCTACACCTTC. Together with reference TRBV19 and TRBJ1-2, the CDR3 gives the full variable domain: DGGITQSPKYLFRKEGQNVTLSCEQNLNHDAMYWYRQDPGQGLRLIYYSQIVNDFQKGDIAEGYSVSREKKESFPLTVTSAQKNPTAFYLCASSPGTGGPYGYTFGSGTRLTVV.

The V and J genes are TRBV19 and TRBJ2-5, with 7 bases identical to TRBD2. Germline CDR1 reads LNHDA; CDR2 reads SQIVND (reference sequence). Trimming at V came to 5 bases and at J to 6 bases, leaving 6 bases not matched to a gene. The CDR3 has 13 amino acids. The CDR3 loop reads CASSSQRDKTQYF. The CDR3, as DNA: TGTGCCAGTAGTTCCCAGCGGGATAAGACCCAGTACTTC.

The chain uses TRBV7-9 and TRBJ1-1; 7 bases fit TRBD1. With V trimmed by 6 bases and J by 3 bases, 10 bases remained unmatched. Germline V lookup: CDR1 SEHNR, CDR2 FQNEAQ (reference sequence). The CDR3 is 15 amino acids. This CDR3 reads CASSSITGVDTEAFF. CDR3 nucleotide sequence: TGTGCCAGCAGTTCTATCACAGGGGTGGACACTGAAGCTTTCTTT.

Details on this clone: One end of the junction is discordant with germline, which a read error may explain. The chain has TRBV6-4 and TRBJ1-1; D perhaps matches TRBD1 (5 bases). CDR1 and CDR2 (germline): MRHNA, SNTAGT. The CDR3 is 14 amino acids. As DNA, the CDR3 is TGTGCCAGCAGTTACTCGACGGGGGGAACTGAAGCTTTCTTT. Its protein product is CASSYSTGGTEAFF.

The table lists this clone with a few counts. This chain links TRBV14 with TRBJ2-7; TRBD1 matches at 8 bases. The CDR3 sequence is 15 residues long. V dropped 4 bases and J dropped 1; count of bases not matched to a gene: 6. The germline V gene encodes CDR1 SGHDN and CDR2 FVKESK. CDR3 amino acids: CASSPLGQGSYEQYF. The CDR3 DNA sequence: TGTGCCAGCAGCCCGCTTGGACAGGGATCCTACGAGCAGTACTTC.

The V and J genes are TRBV2 and TRBJ2-7, with 8 positions matching TRBD1. The CDR3 runs to 13 residues. The germline V gene has CDR1 SNHLY and CDR2 FYNNEI. Losses at the gene ends were 5 bases for V and 2 bases for J; bases not matched to a gene: 2. The CDR3 here is CASSRDRPYEQYF. CDR3 DNA sequence: TGTGCCAGCAGTCGGGACAGGCCCTACGAGCAGTACTTC.

The chain couples TRBV28 to TRBJ1-5; D is possibly TRBD1 (5 bases). From germline, CDR1 is MDHEN and CDR2 SYDVKM. Trimming took 4 bases from V and 1 from J, leaving 8 bases between them. The CDR3 loop spans 14 amino acids. The CDR3: CASSWGGSNQPQHF. The DNA of the CDR3 is TGTGCCAGCAGTTGGGGCGGCAGCAATCAGCCCCAGCATTTT.

The rearrangement uses TRBV19 and TRBJ2-4; D not certain. From germline, CDR1 is LNHDA and CDR2 SQIVND (reference sequence). The V and J ends lost 5 bases and 0 bases respectively, with 14 bases between them. The CDR3 consists of 16 residues. The CDR3 coding sequence is TGTGCCAGTAGTCCCGGGCCTCAACTAGCCAAAAACATTCAGTACTTC. Its translation is CASSPGPQLAKNIQYF.

V gene TRBV5-4 combines with J gene TRBJ1-1; the match to TRBD1 covers 7 bases. V trimming: 0 bases; J trimming: 1 base; junction bases outside the gene matches: 3. The CDR3 is 15 residues long. Germline V CDR1 and CDR2: SGHNT, YYREEE (reference sequence). The CDR3 reads CASSLAGGSNTEAFF. CDR3 sequence (DNA): TGTGCCAGCAGCTTGGCAGGGGGTTCGAACACTGAAGCTTTCTTT.

V and J are TRBV29-1 and TRBJ1-2, with 7 bases matching TRBD1. This CDR3 contains 11 residues. V dropped 6 bases and J dropped 8; count of bases not matched to a gene: 6. The germline CDR1 and CDR2 sequences are SQVTM and ANQGSEA. The DNA of the CDR3 is TGCAGCGTCTCACAGGGGCGCGGCTACACCTTC. Translating gives CSVSQGRGYTF.

The chain joins TRBV10-3 to TRBJ2-7; TRBD1 might be the D (5 bases). Germline V gene data show CDR1 as ENHRY and CDR2 as SYGVKD. Trimming shortened V by 0 bases and J by 0 bases, and 12 bases separated the two germline ends. CDR3 length: 16 amino acids. The DNA of the CDR3 is TGTGCCATCAGTGAGTCGGGGCAGGCCTTCTCCTACGAGCAGTACTTC. Its protein product is CAISESGQAFSYEQYF.

This chain links TRBV5-1 with TRBJ2-1; 13 bases map to TRBD2. CDR3 length: 16 residues. Germline trimming cut 0 bases from V and 8 bases from J; bases unmatched to any gene: 5. Germline lookup yields CDR1 SGHRS and CDR2 YFSETQ. CDR3: CASSLAGTSGKYEQFF. The CDR3 region has the DNA TGCGCCAGCAGCTTGGCCGGGACTAGCGGGAAGTATGAGCAGTTCTTC.

This chain uses TRBV7-8 with TRBJ1-1; D is undetermined. V gave up 2 bases and J gave up 2 bases, with 9 bases separating them. The CDR3 is 14 residues long. CDR1 and CDR2 from the germline V gene are SGHVS and FQNEAQ. CDR3 residues: CASSLMEANTEAFF. In DNA, the CDR3 is TGTGCCAGCAGCTTAATGGAAGCAAACACTGAAGCTTTCTTT.

The chain carries TRBV4-1 and TRBJ2-1; D gene uncertain. This CDR3 region has 14 residues. Trimming left V 6 bases short and J 8 bases short, with 17 bases between. In germline, CDR1 is MGHRA, CDR2 YSYEKL. The CDR3 reads CASRVSTSAYEQFF. CDR3 coding DNA: TGCGCCAGCAGAGTGTCGACTTCCGCTTATGAGCAGTTCTTC.

The rearrangement uses TRBV29-1 and TRBJ2-4, with D perhaps TRBD1 (6 bases). Germline V gene lookup returns CDR1 SQVTM and CDR2 ANQGSEA. With 3 bases removed from V and 5 bases from J, the gap between germline ends came to 11 bases. The CDR3 totals 13 residues. For the CDR3, the DNA is TGCAGCGTTGAGTCATACAGGGAAAACATTCAGTACTTC. Amino acids: CSVESYRENIQYF. Together with reference TRBV29-1 and TRBJ2-4, the CDR3 gives the full variable domain: SAVISQKPSRDICQRGTSLTIQCQVDSQVTMMFWYRQQPGQSLTLIATANQGSEATYESGFVIDKFPISRPNLTFSTLTVSNMSPEDSSIYLCSVESYRENIQYFGAGTRLSVL.

The chain employs TRBV2 and TRBJ1-5, with 10 bases that match TRBD1. Germline-derived CDR1 and CDR2 are SNHLY and FYNNEI. The CDR3 runs to 20 residues. Trimming at V came to 0 bases and at J to 2 bases, leaving 13 bases not matched to a gene. CDR3 sequence (DNA): TGTGCCAGCAGTGAAGCATACGAGGGGACAGGGGCCTTCGGCAATCAGCCCCAGCATTTT. This translates into CASSEAYEGTGAFGNQPQHF.

The chain links TRBV5-1 to TRBJ2-5; 8 bases are a match to TRBD2. The J segment lost 4 bases and the V segment lost 0 bases, leaving 8 bases of the junction unmatched. The germline CDR1 and CDR2 sequences are SGHRS and YFSETQ. CDR3 size: 16 residues. The CDR3 nucleotides read TGCGCCAGCAGCTTGGGAGCCGGGACTAGGGGAGAGACCCAGTACTTC. It is translated as CASSLGAGTRGETQYF.

This chain joins TRBV27 and TRBJ2-1; 7 positions agree with TRBD2. The CDR3 is 16 amino acids. Trimming removed 5 bases from V and 7 bases from J; junction bases left unmatched: 14. Germline values: CDR1 MNHEY, CDR2 SMNVEV (reference sequence). CDR3 nucleotide sequence: TGTGCCAGCAGTCCCTCGGGGGGATCCTCAAGGAATGAGCAGTTCTTC. Amino acids: CASSPSGGSSRNEQFF.

V gene TRBV4-2 combines with J gene TRBJ2-2, with D perhaps assigned TRBD1 or TRBD2 (5 bases each). CDR3 length: 16 residues. The ends were cut back, 6 bases at V and 6 bases at J, with 20 bases in the middle. Germline V CDR1 and CDR2: LGHNA, YNFKEQ. In DNA form, the CDR3 reads TGTGCCAGCAGTCCTCGAACCGGGACGGATCCCGGGGAGCTGTTTTTT. This encodes CASSPRTGTDPGELFF.

The rearrangement uses TRBV19 and TRBJ2-7; 8 bases agree with TRBD1. CDR1 is LNHDA and CDR2 is SQIVND in the germline V gene (reference sequence). This CDR3 spans 14 amino acids. V dropped 7 bases and J dropped 0; count of bases not matched to a gene: 5. CDR3 DNA: TGTGCCAGTAATCGACAGGGGAGCTCCTACGAGCAGTACTTC. Amino acids: CASNRQGSSYEQYF.

The chain employs TRBV4-1 and TRBJ1-3; possible D gene TRBD1, 6 bases. V lost 4 bases, J lost 4 bases, and 11 bases lay in between. Looked up from germline, CDR1 is MGHRA and CDR2 is YSYEKL. This CDR3 has 14 amino acids. CDR3 sequence (DNA): TGCGCCAGCAGCCGACAGGTCTCAGGAAACACCATATATTTT. Translating gives CASSRQVSGNTIYF.

The chain links TRBV2 to TRBJ1-1; D is uncertain. The CDR3 is 13 amino acids. V was trimmed by 8 bases and J by 0 bases, leaving 10 bases between them. Germline CDR1 reads SNHLY; CDR2 reads FYNNEI. CDR3: CASVLTVNTEAFF. Here the CDR3 DNA reads TGTGCCAGCGTATTGACGGTGAACACTGAAGCTTTCTTT.